This T cell receptor beta chain was sequenced for a study of blood T cell repertoires in COVID-19. Source study methods: Amplified reference gene primers provided the basis for estimating nucleated cell counts. TCRdb keeps only in-frame clones here, not all; method: immunoSEQ multiplex PCR. Clone size and V and J calls were adopted from that table, with D and trimming inferred from the DNA. Seen here are about 140,000 clones, almost 90% observed once, and the top ten hold 1.5%. The CDR3 is made up of 14 amino acids. Germline lookup yields CDR1 ENHRY and CDR2 SYGVKD. The ends were cut back, 0 bases at V and 4 bases at J, with 4 bases in the middle.

Sequencing was performed on peripheral blood. This TCR came from a woman in her sixties with acute or convalescent COVID-19. The chain links TRBV10-3 to TRBJ2-6; D is uncertain. The CDR3 nucleotides read TGTGCCATCAGTGAGTCAGCAGGGGCCAACGTCCTGACTTTC. The encoded protein is CAISESAGANVLTF.